Sequencing of this TCR beta chain was carried out in a study of EBV T-cell therapy then PD-1 blockade in nasopharyngeal carcinoma. Assay used: immunoSEQ multiplex PCR; TCRdb lists only in-frame clones, some missing. Of some 20,000 clones listed, over 75% are singletons. Remarks on this clone: What it binds is not known.

Unmatched junction bases numbered 6, after V lost 5 bases and J lost 0 bases. This CDR3 has 17 residues. Looked up from germline, CDR1 is SEHNR and CDR2 is FQNEAQ (reference sequence). Treatment: AdE1-LMPpoly-expanded autologous EBV-specific T-cell therapy followed by anti-PD-1 nivolumab. The TCR was taken from a man aged 35 to 55 with nasopharyngeal carcinoma. Material: CD8+ T cells from blood, obtained at approximately day 60 from a patient whose treatment included autologous EBV-specific T cells and nivolumab. This chain links TRBV7-9 with TRBJ2-1, with TRBD2 matching 11 bases. Here the CDR3 reads CASSPTSGAPSYNEQFF. For the CDR3, the DNA is TGTGCCAGCAGCCCGACTAGCGGGGCCCCCTCCTACAATGAGCAGTTCTTC.